Listed below are T cell receptor beta chains from one sample, sequenced in a study of cytotoxic CD8 clonotypes in ibrutinib-treated CLL. The assay was immunoSEQ multiplex PCR, and TCRdb's table has in-frame clones only and misses some. The repertoire holds tens of thousands of clones, over 60% seen once, with 13% in the top ten. Sequences were derived from PBMCs, sampled after 12 months of ibrutinib treatment. These TCRs come from a human donor with chronic lymphocytic leukemia. The CDR3 runs from the conserved cysteine through the conserved F or W. D genes are given only for firm matches. The size entry is marked missing in some rows and otherwise reads once, few, many or a size class.

>TRBV6-1|TRBJ1-5|-|-
TGTGCCAGCAGTGGCGGCCGCACTGAGGGCAATCAGCCCCAGCATTTT
CASSGGRTEGNQPQHF
>TRBV27|TRBJ1-5|-|-
TGTGCCAGTCCCCCCCACCAGCCCCAGCATTTT
CASPPHQPQHF
>TRBV7-9|TRBJ1-5|-|few
TGTGCCAGCAGCTTAGGAGGGCAGGGGCCCCAGCATTTT
CASSLGGQGPQHF
>TRBV29-1|TRBJ2-1|TRBD2|-
TGCAGCGTTGACCGCGGGAGCTCCTACAATGAGCAGTTCTTC
CSVDRGSSYNEQFF
>TRBV6-5|TRBJ1-3|TRBD1|few
TGTGCCAGCAGTTCCACAGGGGTCTCTGGAAACACCATATATTTT
CASSSTGVSGNTIYF
>TRBV5-1|TRBJ1-1|-|-
TGCGCCAGCAGCCTACACGATTCACAAGGAGCTTTCTTT
CASSLHDSQGAFF
>TRBV28|TRBJ2-2|-|-
TGTGCCAGCACTATGACCCCAGGGGTTAACACCGGGGAGCTGTTTTTT
CASTMTPGVNTGELFF
>TRBV10-1|TRBJ2-1|-|-
TGCGCCAGCAGTTCTGCCGGGAAGGCAATCAATGAGCAGTTCTTC
CASSSAGKAINEQFF
>TRBV2|TRBJ2-7|-|-
TGTGCCAGCGAGCTACCGGGAGACAACGAGCAGTACTTC
CASELPGDNEQYF
>TRBV5-1|TRBJ1-2|-|-
TGCGCCAGCAGGCCCTTGGGCCCCAGGGATCGAGGCTACACCTTC
CASRPLGPRDRGYTF
>TRBV6-5|TRBJ1-1|-|few
TGTGCCAGCAGTGCCGCAGGGAGGGCTGAAGCTTTCTTT
CASSAAGRAEAFF
>TRBV11-1|TRBJ2-3|-|-
TGTGCCAGCAGCGCAGGGGTATCCACAGATACGCAGTATTTT
CASSAGVSTDTQYF
>TRBV28|TRBJ2-7|TRBD1|once
TGTGCCAGCAGAGTTACCGGGACAGGGGCCGAGCAGTACTTC
CASRVTGTGAEQYF
>TRBV18|TRBJ1-2|-|-
TGTGCCAGCTCACCGGACGGCTATGGCTACACCTTC
CASSPDGYGYTF
>TRBV19|TRBJ2-7|-|-
TGTGCCAGTAGTATGTACTCGGACTACGAGCAGTACTTC
CASSMYSDYEQYF
>TRBV29-1|TRBJ2-3|TRBD2|-
TGCAGCGTCCCCTTGGCTAGCGGGCACACAGATACGCAGTATTTT
CSVPLASGHTDTQYF
>TRBV5-1|TRBJ1-1|-|-
TGCGCCAGCAGCTTGCCGGGGGCCGAGAACACTGAAGCTTTCTTT
CASSLPGAENTEAFF
>TRBV5-4|TRBJ2-7|TRBD1|-
TGTGCCAGCAGCACCGCCGGACAGGGGATCTCCTACGAGCAGTACTTC
CASSTAGQGISYEQYF